This T cell receptor (beta chain) was observed in a study of blood T cell repertoires in COVID-19. The CDR3 loop spans 16 amino acids. V was clipped by 0 bases and J by 4 bases; unmatched bases: 4. Germline CDR1 SGDLS, CDR2 YYNGEE. The method was immunoSEQ multiplex PCR; TCRdb's version includes in-frame clones alone and lacks a portion of them. The sample has under 30,000 clones, just under 95% seen once. This TCR derives from a human donor with active COVID-19. The donor label of this sample is uncertain. Source material: peripheral blood. The rearrangement links TRBV9 to TRBJ2-5; TRBD2 matches at 12 bases. CDR3 sequence reads: CASSVGLAGARETQYF. CDR3 nucleotide sequence: TGTGCCAGCAGCGTAGGACTAGCGGGGGCACGAGAGACCCAGTACTTC.